The next 5 T cell receptor beta chains were all read from a single sample in a study of shared clonotypes between healthy human individuals. Assay used: immunoSEQ multiplex PCR; TCRdb lists only in-frame clones, some missing. The data show millions of clones, 85% to 95% seen once. Sample: naive CD4+ T cells sorted from blood. Subset specified: CD45RA+ positively selected. The receptor set was obtained from a man aged 18 to 30 in good health.

The CDR3 sequence: CASSLGPPLIQPQHF. The CDR3 DNA is TGTGCCAGCAGCTTGGGCCCGCCGCTGATTCAGCCCCAGCATTTT. The V call is TRBV5-6, the J call TRBJ1-5; no reliable D call. Germline loops: CDR1 SGHDT, CDR2 YYEEEE. There are 15 residues in the CDR3. Trimming pared 0 bases from V and 6 bases from J, leaving 13 bases between.

This chain links TRBV4-2 with TRBJ2-3; D is undetermined. V gave up 0 bases and J gave up 2 bases, with 12 bases separating them. This CDR3 region has 16 residues. Germline V gene data show CDR1 as LGHNA and CDR2 as YNFKEQ. CDR3 coding DNA: TGTGCCAGCAGCCAAGATCTGGGGTCCAACACAGATACGCAGTATTTT. Translating it yields CASSQDLGSNTDTQYF.

The chain combines TRBV7-2 with TRBJ1-6, with D possibly TRBD1 on 5 matching bases. The germline CDR1 and CDR2 sequences are SGHTA and FQGNSA. V shed 5 bases and J shed 9 bases, with 11 bases lying between them. The CDR3 runs 13 residues. The CDR3 DNA follows: TGTGCCAGCAGCAATAACGGGGGTTCACCCCTCCACTTT. It encodes CASSNNGGSPLHF. The whole variable domain, remainder taken from reference TRBV7-2 and TRBJ1-6, is GAGVSQSPSNKVTEKGKDVELRCDPISGHTALYWYRQSLGQGLEFLIYFQGNSAPDKSGLPSDRFSAERTGGSVSTLTIQRTQQEDSAVYLCASSNNGGSPLHFGNGTRLTVT.

This clone has just one count. This chain uses TRBV5-3 with TRBJ1-3; D is possibly TRBD1 (6 bases). TRBV5-3 is known as an ORF, though its function is uncertain. This CDR3 region has 16 residues. V lost 2 bases and J lost 1, with 13 bases in between. The CDR3 loop reads CARSFSRGPSGNTIYF. CDR3 sequence (DNA): TGTGCCAGAAGCTTTTCTCGGGGGCCATCTGGAAACACCATATATTTT.

As for this clone: In the same sample, other DNA sequences code for this CDR3. J is TRBJ1-1 and V is TRBV7-9; D not resolved. With 2 bases removed from V and 0 bases from J, the gap between germline ends came to 10 bases. This CDR3 has 15 amino acids. Looked up from germline, CDR1 is SEHNR and CDR2 is FQNEAQ (reference sequence). CDR3 loop: CASSLSAGMNTEAFF. The DNA for the CDR3 is TGTGCCAGCAGCTTATCCGCAGGAATGAACACTGAAGCTTTCTTT.